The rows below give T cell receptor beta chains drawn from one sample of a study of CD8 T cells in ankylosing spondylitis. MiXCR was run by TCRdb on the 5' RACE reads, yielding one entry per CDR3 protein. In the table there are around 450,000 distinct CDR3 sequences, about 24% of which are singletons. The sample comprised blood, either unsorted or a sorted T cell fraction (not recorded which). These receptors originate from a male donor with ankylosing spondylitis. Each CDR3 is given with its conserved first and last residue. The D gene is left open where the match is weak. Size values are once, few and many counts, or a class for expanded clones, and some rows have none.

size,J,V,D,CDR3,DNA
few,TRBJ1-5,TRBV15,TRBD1,CATSRDWQGAGGTQPQHF,TGTGCCACCAGCAGAGATTGGCAGGGGGCGGGAGGCACTCAGCCCCAGCATTTT
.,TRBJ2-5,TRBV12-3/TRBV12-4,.,CASGSSGAGDETQYF,TGTGCCAGCGGGTCTTCGGGGGCAGGGGATGAGACCCAGTACTTC
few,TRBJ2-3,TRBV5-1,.,CASSLAGASTDTQYF,TGCGCCAGCAGCTTGGCCGGAGCTAGCACAGATACGCAGTATTTT
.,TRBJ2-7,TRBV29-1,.,CSARKGGEVYEQYF,TGCAGCGCCCGAAAAGGAGGGGAGGTCTACGAGCAGTACTTC
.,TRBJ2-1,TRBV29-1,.,CSVEARGSYNEQFF,TGCAGCGTTGAAGCTCGAGGATCCTACAATGAGCAGTTCTTC
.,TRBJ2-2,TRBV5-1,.,CASSAPMGTGELFF,TGCGCCAGCAGCGCCCCGATGGGCACCGGGGAGCTGTTTTTT
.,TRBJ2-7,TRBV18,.,CASSPSGGDGEQYF,TGTGCCAGCTCACCATCAGGTGGGGACGGGGAGCAGTACTTC
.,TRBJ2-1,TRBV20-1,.,CSARDERTSSYNEQFF,TGCAGTGCTAGAGATGAAAGGACCTCCTCCTACAATGAGCAGTTCTTC
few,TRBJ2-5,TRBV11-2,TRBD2,CASSLGDLLREDQETQYF,TGTGCCAGCAGCTTGGGCGACTTGTTGCGGGAGGACCAAGAGACCCAGTACTTC
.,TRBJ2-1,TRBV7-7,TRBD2,CASSLLAGPTFEQFF,TGTGCCAGCAGCTTACTAGCGGGTCCTACTTTTGAGCAGTTCTTC
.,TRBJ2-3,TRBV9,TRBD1,CASSVGPTGGTDTQYF,TGTGCCAGCAGCGTAGGGCCCACAGGGGGCACAGATACGCAGTATTTT
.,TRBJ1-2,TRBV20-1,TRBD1,CSAINRGGTSNYGYTF,TGCAGTGCTATTAACAGGGGTGGGACCAGTAACTATGGCTACACCTTC
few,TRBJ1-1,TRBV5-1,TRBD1,CASSILPTGGSEAFF,TGCGCCAGCAGCATTCTCCCTACAGGGGGATCTGAAGCTTTCTTT
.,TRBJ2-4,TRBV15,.,CATSRDRGAQGKNIQYF,TGTGCCACCAGCAGGGACCGGGGGGCGCAGGGCAAAAACATTCAGTACTTC
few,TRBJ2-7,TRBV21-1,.,CASSKSWGASYEQYF,TGTGCCAGCAGCAAAAGTTGGGGAGCCTCCTACGAGCAGTACTTC
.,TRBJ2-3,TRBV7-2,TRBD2,CASSLRPSGSTQYF,TGTGCCAGCAGCTTAAGGCCTAGCGGGAGTACGCAGTATTTT
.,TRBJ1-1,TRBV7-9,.,CASSLSGFRTEAFF,TGTGCCAGCAGCTTAAGTGGGTTTCGCACTGAAGCTTTCTTT
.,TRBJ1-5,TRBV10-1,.,CASRKRVTGEPQHF,TGCGCCAGCAGGAAGCGGGTTACTGGGGAGCCCCAGCATTTT
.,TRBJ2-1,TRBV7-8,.,CASSLVPGVSDNEQFF,TGTGCCAGCAGCTTAGTCCCGGGAGTGAGCGACAATGAGCAGTTCTTC
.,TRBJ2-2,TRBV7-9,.,CASSLSGDTGELFF,TGTGCCAGCAGCTTATCGGGCGACACCGGGGAGCTGTTTTTT
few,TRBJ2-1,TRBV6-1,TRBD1,CASSAAGGNGYNEQFF,TGTGCCAGCAGTGCCGCAGGGGGTAACGGATACAATGAGCAGTTCTTC
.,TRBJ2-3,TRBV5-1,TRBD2,CASSLERAGGDTQYF,TGCGCCAGCAGCCTGGAACGAGCGGGAGGGGATACGCAGTATTTT
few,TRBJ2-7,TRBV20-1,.,CSARGGVAYEQYF,TGCAGTGCTAGAGGTGGGGTTGCCTACGAGCAGTACTTC
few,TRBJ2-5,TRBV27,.,CASSLSWGAGETQYF,TGTGCCAGCAGTTTATCGTGGGGGGCTGGGGAGACCCAGTACTTC
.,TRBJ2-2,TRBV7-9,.,CASRPHVTGELFF,TGTGCCAGCAGACCACACGTCACCGGGGAGCTGTTTTTT
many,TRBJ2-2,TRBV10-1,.,CATTPGTGELFF,TGCGCCACGACACCCGGCACCGGGGAGCTGTTTTTT
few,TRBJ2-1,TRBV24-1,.,CATSHPLGTGDEQFF,TGTGCCACCAGTCACCCCCTGGGCACGGGCGATGAGCAGTTCTTC
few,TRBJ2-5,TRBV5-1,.,CASSSFYLGRQTQYF,TGCGCCAGCAGCTCCTTTTATCTAGGCCGACAGACCCAGTACTTC
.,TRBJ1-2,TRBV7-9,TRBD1,CASSRPDREGYGYTF,TGTGCCAGCAGCCGTCCGGACAGGGAAGGCTATGGCTACACCTTC
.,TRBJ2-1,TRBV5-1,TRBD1,CASSLDTGGNEQFF,TGCGCCAGCAGCTTGGATACAGGGGGGAATGAGCAGTTCTTC
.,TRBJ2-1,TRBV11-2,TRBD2,CASSLESGRFGEFF,TGTGCCAGCAGCTTAGAGAGCGGGAGGTTCGGGGAGTTCTTC
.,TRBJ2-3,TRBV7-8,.,CASSLVGGAALRDTQYF,TGTGCCAGCAGCTTAGTGGGGGGGGCCGCCTTGCGGGATACGCAGTATTTT
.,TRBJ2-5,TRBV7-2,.,CASSLDGMVETQYF,TGTGCCAGCAGCTTAGATGGTATGGTGGAGACCCAGTACTTC
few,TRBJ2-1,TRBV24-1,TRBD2,CATSDPRTSGRAKFF,TGTGCCACCAGTGATCCCCGGACTAGCGGGAGAGCAAAGTTCTTC
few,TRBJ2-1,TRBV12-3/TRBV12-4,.,CASSPRGVRGNEQFF,TGTGCCAGCAGTCCGCGTGGGGTTCGGGGCAATGAGCAGTTCTTC
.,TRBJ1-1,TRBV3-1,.,CASTQAGGNTEAFF,TGTGCCAGCACGCAGGCCGGCGGGAACACTGAAGCTTTCTTT
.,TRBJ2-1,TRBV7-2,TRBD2,CASSPTSGTYGEQFF,TGTGCCAGCAGCCCAACTAGCGGGACTTACGGTGAGCAGTTCTTC
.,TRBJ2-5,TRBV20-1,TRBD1,CSARDTQGSRETQYF,TGCAGTGCTAGAGATACACAGGGGTCTCGGGAGACCCAGTACTTC
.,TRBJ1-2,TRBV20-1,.,CSATKTNYGYTF,TGCAGTGCTACCAAAACTAACTATGGCTACACCTTC
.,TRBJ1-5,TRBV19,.,CASSIGWGGNQPQHF,TGTGCCAGTAGTATTGGGTGGGGGGGCAATCAGCCCCAGCATTTT
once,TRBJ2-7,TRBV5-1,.,CASSFQAGVVSYEQYF,TGCGCCAGCAGCTTTCAAGCAGGGGTCGTCTCCTACGAGCAGTACTTC
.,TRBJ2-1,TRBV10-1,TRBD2,CASSWTSGSVYNEQFF,TGCGCCAGCAGTTGGACTAGCGGGAGCGTCTACAATGAGCAGTTCTTC
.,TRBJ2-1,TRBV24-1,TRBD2,CATSDPGTSGRTEQFF,TGTGCCACCAGTGATCCTGGGACTAGCGGGAGGACTGAGCAGTTCTTC
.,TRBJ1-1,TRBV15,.,CATSRATDGDTEAFF,TGTGCCACCAGCAGAGCCACGGACGGCGACACTGAAGCTTTCTTT
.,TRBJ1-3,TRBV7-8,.,CASSLLRTDSGNTIYF,TGTGCCAGCAGCTTATTAAGGACTGACTCTGGAAACACCATATATTTT
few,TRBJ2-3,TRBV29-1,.,CSVDSASTDTQYF,TGCAGCGTGGATAGTGCTAGCACAGATACGCAGTATTTT
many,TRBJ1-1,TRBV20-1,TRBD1,CSARVGTANTEAFF,TGCAGTGCTAGAGTTGGGACAGCAAACACTGAAGCTTTCTTT
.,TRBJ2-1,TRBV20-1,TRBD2,CSASFLAGGDEQFF,TGCAGTGCTAGTTTCCTAGCGGGAGGTGATGAGCAGTTCTTC
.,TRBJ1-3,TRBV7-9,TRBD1,CASSLDYGQGINTIYF,TGTGCCAGCAGCTTAGATTACGGACAGGGAATTAATACCATATATTTT
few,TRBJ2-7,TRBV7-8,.,CASSLAIDYEQYF,TGTGCCAGCAGCTTAGCCATTGATTACGAGCAGTACTTC
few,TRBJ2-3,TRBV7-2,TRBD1,CASSLAVGRGLSADTQYF,TGTGCCAGCAGCTTAGCGGTAGGCAGGGGGCTTTCCGCAGATACGCAGTATTTT
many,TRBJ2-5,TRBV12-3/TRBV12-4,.,CASSLAETQYF,TGTGCCAGCAGCTTAGCAGAGACCCAGTACTTC
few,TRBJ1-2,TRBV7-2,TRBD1,CASSLVQGAAGYTF,TGTGCCAGCAGCTTAGTACAGGGGGCTGCTGGCTACACCTTC
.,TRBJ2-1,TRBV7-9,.,CASSLSGTRGKFF,TGTGCCAGCAGCTTATCCGGGACAAGGGGGAAGTTCTTC
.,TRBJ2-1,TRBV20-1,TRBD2,CSARSRTSGKDYNEQFF,TGCAGTGCTAGAAGCCGGACTAGCGGGAAGGATTACAATGAGCAGTTCTTC